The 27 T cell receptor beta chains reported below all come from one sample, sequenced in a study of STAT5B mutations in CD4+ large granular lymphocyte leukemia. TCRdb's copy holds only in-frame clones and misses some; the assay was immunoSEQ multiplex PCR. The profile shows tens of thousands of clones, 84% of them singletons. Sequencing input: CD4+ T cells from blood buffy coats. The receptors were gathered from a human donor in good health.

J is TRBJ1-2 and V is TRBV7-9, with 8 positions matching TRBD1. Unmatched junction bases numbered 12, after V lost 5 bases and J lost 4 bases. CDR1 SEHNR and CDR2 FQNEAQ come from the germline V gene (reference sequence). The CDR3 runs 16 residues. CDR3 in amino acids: CASSADRDKGGYGYTF. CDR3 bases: TGTGCCAGCAGCGCGGACAGGGATAAAGGGGGCTATGGCTACACCTTC.

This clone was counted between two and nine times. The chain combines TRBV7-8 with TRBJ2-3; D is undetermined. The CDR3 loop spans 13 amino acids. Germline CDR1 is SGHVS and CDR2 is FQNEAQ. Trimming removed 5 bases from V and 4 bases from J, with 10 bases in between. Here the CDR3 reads CASSPPVSDTQYF. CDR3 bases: TGTGCCAGCAGCCCCCCTGTATCAGATACGCAGTATTTT.

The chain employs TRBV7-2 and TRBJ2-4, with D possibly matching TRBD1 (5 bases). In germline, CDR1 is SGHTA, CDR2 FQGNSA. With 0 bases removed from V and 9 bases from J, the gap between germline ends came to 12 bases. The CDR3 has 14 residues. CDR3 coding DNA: TGTGCCAGCAGCTTAGCGTCCAGTCAGGGCATTCAGTACTTC. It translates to CASSLASSQGIQYF.

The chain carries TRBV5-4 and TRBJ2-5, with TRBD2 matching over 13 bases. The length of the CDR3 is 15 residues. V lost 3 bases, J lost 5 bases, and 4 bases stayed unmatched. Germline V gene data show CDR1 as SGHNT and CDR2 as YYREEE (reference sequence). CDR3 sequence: CASSSGLAGFETQYF. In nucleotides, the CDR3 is TGTGCCAGCAGCTCGGGACTAGCGGGGTTCGAGACCCAGTACTTC.

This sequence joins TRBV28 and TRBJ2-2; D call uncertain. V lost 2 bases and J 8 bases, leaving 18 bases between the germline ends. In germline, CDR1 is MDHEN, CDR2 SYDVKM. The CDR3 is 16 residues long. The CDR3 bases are TGTGCCAGCAGTTTAGCGAGCCAAGGGTCGTATGGGGAGCTGTTTTTT. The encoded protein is CASSLASQGSYGELFF.

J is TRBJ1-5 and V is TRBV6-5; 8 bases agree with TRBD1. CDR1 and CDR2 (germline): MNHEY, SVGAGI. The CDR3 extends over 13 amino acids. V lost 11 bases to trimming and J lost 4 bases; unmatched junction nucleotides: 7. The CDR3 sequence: CAGGTGPNQPQHF. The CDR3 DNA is TGTGCCGGGGGGACAGGACCAAATCAGCCCCAGCATTTT.

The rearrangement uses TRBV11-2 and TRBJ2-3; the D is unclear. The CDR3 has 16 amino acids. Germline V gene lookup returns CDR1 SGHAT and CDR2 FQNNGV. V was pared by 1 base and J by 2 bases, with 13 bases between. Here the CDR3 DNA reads TGTGCCAGCAGCTTAGCGGGCAGCAAGCCCACAGATACGCAGTATTTT. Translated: CASSLAGSKPTDTQYF.

CDR3 sequence reads: CAISALQTGLYEQYF. The CDR3 bases are TGTGCCATCAGTGCTCTTCAGACAGGTCTCTACGAGCAGTACTTC. The chain uses TRBV10-3 and TRBJ2-7; D is possibly TRBD1 (6 bases). The CDR3 has 15 amino acids. Germline CDR1 ENHRY, CDR2 SYGVKD. Trimming took off 4 bases at V and 3 bases at J, with 16 bases between the two ends.

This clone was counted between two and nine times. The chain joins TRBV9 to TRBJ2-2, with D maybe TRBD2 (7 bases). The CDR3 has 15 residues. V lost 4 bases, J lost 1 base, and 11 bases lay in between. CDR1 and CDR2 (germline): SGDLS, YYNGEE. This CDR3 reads CASSKGGLNTGELFF. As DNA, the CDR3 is TGTGCCAGCAGCAAGGGGGGGCTGAACACCGGGGAGCTGTTTTTT. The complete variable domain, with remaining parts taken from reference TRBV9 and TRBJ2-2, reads DSGVTQTPKHLITATGQRVTLRCSPRSGDLSVYWYQQSLDQGLQFLIQYYNGEERAKGNILERFSAQQFPDLHSELNLSSLELGDSALYFCASSKGGLNTGELFFGEGSRLTVL.

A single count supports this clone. This chain's CDR3 is CAWSVRGDQPQHF. For the CDR3, the DNA is TGTGCCTGGAGTGTACGCGGGGATCAGCCCCAGCATTTT. The chain combines TRBV30 with TRBJ1-5; D gene uncertain. V gave up 0 bases and J gave up 5 bases, with 8 bases separating them. Germline CDR1 reads GTSNPN; CDR2 reads SVGIG (reference sequence). The CDR3 consists of 13 residues.

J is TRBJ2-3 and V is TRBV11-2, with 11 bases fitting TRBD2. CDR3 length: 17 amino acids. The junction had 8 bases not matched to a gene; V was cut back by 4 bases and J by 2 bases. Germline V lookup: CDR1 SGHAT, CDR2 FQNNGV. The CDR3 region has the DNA TGTGCCAGCAGCTCCTCGGGGACTAGCGGATACACAGATACGCAGTATTTT. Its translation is CASSSSGTSGYTDTQYF.

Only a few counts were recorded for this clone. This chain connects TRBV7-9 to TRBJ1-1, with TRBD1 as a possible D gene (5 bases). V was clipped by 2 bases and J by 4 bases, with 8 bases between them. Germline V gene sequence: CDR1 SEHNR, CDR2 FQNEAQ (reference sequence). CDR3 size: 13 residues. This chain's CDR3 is CASSLIQATEAFF. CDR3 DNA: TGTGCCAGCAGCTTAATACAGGCCACTGAAGCTTTCTTT.

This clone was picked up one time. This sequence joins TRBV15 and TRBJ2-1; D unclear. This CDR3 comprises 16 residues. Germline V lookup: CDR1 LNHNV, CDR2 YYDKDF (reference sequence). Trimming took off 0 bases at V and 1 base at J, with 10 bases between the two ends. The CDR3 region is CATSRDPRRSYNEQFF. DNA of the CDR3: TGTGCCACCAGCAGAGATCCACGGAGATCCTACAATGAGCAGTTCTTC.

The CDR3 loop is CASSRTIYNSPLHF. As DNA, the CDR3 is TGTGCCAGCAGCAGGACTATTTATAATTCACCCCTCCACTTT. This chain links TRBV6-5 with TRBJ1-6; no clear D gene. V lost 6 bases to trimming and J lost 4 bases, with 10 bases between them. The CDR3 consists of 14 residues. Germline CDR1 is MNHEY and CDR2 is SVGAGI.

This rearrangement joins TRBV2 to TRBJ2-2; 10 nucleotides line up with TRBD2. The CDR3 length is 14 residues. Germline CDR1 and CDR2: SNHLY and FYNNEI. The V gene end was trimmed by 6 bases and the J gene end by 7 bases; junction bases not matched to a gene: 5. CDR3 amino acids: CASRLGLAVGELFF. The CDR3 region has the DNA TGTGCCAGCAGACTCGGACTAGCGGTCGGGGAGCTGTTTTTT.

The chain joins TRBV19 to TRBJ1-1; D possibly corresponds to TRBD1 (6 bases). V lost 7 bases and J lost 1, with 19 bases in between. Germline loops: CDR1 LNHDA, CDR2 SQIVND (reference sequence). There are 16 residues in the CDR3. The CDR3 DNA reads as TGTGCCAGTACCTTAGGCTTTGAGGGACAGAACACTGAAGCTTTCTTT. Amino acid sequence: CASTLGFEGQNTEAFF.

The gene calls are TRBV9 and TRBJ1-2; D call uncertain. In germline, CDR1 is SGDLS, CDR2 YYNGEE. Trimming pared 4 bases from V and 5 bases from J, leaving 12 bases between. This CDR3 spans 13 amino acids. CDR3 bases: TGTGCCAGCAGCCCCCGGCTAGGGTATGGCTACACCTTC. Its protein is CASSPRLGYGYTF. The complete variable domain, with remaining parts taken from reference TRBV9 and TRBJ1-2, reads DSGVTQTPKHLITATGQRVTLRCSPRSGDLSVYWYQQSLDQGLQFLIQYYNGEERAKGNILERFSAQQFPDLHSELNLSSLELGDSALYFCASSPRLGYGYTFGSGTRLTVV.

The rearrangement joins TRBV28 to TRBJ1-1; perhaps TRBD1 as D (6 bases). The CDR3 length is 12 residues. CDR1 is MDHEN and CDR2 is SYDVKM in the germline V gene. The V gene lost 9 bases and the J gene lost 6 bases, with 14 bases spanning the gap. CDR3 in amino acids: CASLTGWAEAFF. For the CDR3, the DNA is TGTGCCAGTCTTACAGGGTGGGCTGAAGCTTTCTTT.

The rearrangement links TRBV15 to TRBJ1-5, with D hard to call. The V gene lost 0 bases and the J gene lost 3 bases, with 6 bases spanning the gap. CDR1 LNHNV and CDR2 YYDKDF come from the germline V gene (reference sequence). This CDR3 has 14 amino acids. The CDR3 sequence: CATSRDLTNQPQHF. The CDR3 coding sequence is TGTGCCACCAGCAGAGATCTAACCAATCAGCCCCAGCATTTT.

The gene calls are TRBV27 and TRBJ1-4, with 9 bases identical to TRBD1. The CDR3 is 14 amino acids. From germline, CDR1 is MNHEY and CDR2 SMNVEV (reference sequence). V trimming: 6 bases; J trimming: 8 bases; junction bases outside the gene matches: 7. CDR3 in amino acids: CASSPGTGREKLFF. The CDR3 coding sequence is TGTGCCAGCAGCCCCGGGACAGGGAGAGAAAAACTGTTTTTT.

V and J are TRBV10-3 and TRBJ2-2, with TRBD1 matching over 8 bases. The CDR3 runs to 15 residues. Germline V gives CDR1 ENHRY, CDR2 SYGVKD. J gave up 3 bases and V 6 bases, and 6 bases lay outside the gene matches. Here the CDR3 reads CAISPGQGYTGELFF. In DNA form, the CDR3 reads TGTGCCATCAGCCCCGGACAGGGTTACACCGGGGAGCTGTTTTTT.

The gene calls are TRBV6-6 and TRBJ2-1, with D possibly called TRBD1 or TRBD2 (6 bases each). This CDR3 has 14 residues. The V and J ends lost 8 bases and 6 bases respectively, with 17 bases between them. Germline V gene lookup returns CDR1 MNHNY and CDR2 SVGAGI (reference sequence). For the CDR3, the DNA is TGTGCCAGCGGCAGACGGGGGCAGGGCAATGAGCAGTTCTTC. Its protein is CASGRRGQGNEQFF.

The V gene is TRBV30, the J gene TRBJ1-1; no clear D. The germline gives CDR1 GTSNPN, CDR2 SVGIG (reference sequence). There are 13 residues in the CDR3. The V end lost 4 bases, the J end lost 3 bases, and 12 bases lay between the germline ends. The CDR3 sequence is CAWKEHRHTEAFF. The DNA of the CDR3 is TGTGCCTGGAAGGAACATAGGCACACTGAAGCTTTCTTT.

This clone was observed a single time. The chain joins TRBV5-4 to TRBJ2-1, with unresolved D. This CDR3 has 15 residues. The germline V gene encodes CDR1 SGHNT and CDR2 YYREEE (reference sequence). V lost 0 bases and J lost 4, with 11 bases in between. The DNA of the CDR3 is TGTGCCAGCAGCTTGGACTATTTTTCGTACAATGAGCAGTTCTTC. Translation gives CASSLDYFSYNEQFF.

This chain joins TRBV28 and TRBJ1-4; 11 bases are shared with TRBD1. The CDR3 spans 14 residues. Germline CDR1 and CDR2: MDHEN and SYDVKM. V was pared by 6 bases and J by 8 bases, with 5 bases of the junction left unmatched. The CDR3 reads CASRPDRGREKLFF. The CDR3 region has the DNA TGTGCCAGCAGACCGGACAGGGGGCGGGAAAAACTGTTTTTT. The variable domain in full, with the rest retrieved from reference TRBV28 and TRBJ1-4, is DVKVTQSSRYLVKRTGEKVFLECVQDMDHENMFWYRQDPGLGLRLIYFSYDVKMKEKGDIPEGYSVSREKKERFSLILESASTNQTSMYLCASRPDRGREKLFFGSGTQLSVL.

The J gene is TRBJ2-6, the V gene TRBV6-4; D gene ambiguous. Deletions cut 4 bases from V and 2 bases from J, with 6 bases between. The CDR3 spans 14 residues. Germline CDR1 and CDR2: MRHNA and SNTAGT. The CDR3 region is CASSAVPGANVLTF. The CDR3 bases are TGTGCCAGCAGTGCGGTTCCTGGGGCCAACGTCCTGACTTTC.

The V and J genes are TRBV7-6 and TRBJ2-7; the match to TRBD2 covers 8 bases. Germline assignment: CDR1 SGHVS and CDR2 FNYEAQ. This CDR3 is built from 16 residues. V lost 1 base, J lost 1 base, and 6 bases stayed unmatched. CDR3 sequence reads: CASSLGPGGGSYEQYF. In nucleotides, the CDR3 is TGTGCCAGCAGCTTAGGTCCGGGAGGGGGGTCCTACGAGCAGTACTTC.